The sequence of this TCR beta chain was determined in a study of blood T cell repertoires in COVID-19. Study background: The study drew acute and convalescent COVID-19 samples from the United States, Italy and Spain. T cells, B-cell-depleted T cells, or PBMCs supplied cDNA or gDNA.

In the original analysis: Amplification of reference gene primers provided the estimated nucleated cell counts. Here immunoSEQ multiplex PCR was the method, and the copy in TCRdb shows in-frame clones only, minus some. V, J and clone size are those of that table, while D and trimming were read from the DNA. The sample shows roughly 87,000 clones, roughly 75% of them seen only once. This clone occurred once. V lost 4 bases to trimming and J lost 0 bases; unmatched junction nucleotides: 3. Looked up from germline, CDR1 is KGHSH and CDR2 is LQKENI. The CDR3 covers 15 residues. The clonotype was recovered from a woman aged 45-65 years with acute or convalescent COVID-19. The sample comprised peripheral blood. V usage is TRBV18 and J usage is TRBJ1-3, with 7 nucleotides matching TRBD1. CDR3 DNA: TGTGCCAGCTCACGAGGGACAGACTCTGGAAACACCATATATTTT. Translating gives CASSRGTDSGNTIYF.